Shown below are 3 T cell receptor beta chains from a single sample sequenced in a study of blood T cell repertoires in COVID-19. Repertoires were generated with immunoSEQ multiplex PCR, while TCRdb's copy carries only in-frame clones and drops some. Of over 150,000 clones listed, about 86% were seen once; the top ten hold more than 5.5%. Sequenced material: PBMCs or T cells enriched from blood (not recorded which). The receptors originated from a man aged 50-60 years who had recovered from COVID-19.

This clone has a single count. The rearrangement joins TRBV3-1 (or the pseudogene TRBV3-2) to TRBJ1-2; 11 positions agree with TRBD1. The V and J ends lost 4 bases and 4 bases, in that order; junction bases with no gene match: 2. The CDR3 consists of 14 residues. Germline V gene sequence: CDR1 LGHDT, CDR2 YNNKEL (reference sequence). The DNA of the CDR3 is TGTGCCAGCAGCCCCGGGACAGGGGGCTATGGCTACACCTTC. Encoded protein: CASSPGTGGYGYTF.

V usage is TRBV11-3 and J usage is TRBJ1-2; tentatively, D is TRBD1 (6 bases). Germline V gene sequence: CDR1 SGHNT, CDR2 YENEEA. Trimming took off 5 bases at V and 8 bases at J, with 18 bases between the two ends. This CDR3 is built from 14 residues. CDR3 bases: TGTGCCAGCAGCGAGGACAGCCGAGGACGGGGCTACACCTTC. It codes for CASSEDSRGRGYTF.

This clone was observed a handful of times. V is TRBV19 and J is TRBJ1-6, with D perhaps TRBD1 (5 bases). CDR1 and CDR2 from the germline V gene are LNHDA and SQIVND (reference sequence). There are 12 residues in the CDR3. Trimming removed 1 base from V and 10 bases from J, with 5 bases in between. The CDR3 loop reads CASSIGGSPLHF. The CDR3 DNA reads TGTGCCAGTAGTATAGGGGGCTCACCCCTCCACTTT. Drawing the rest from reference TRBV19 and TRBJ1-6, the complete variable domain is DGGITQSPKYLFRKEGQNVTLSCEQNLNHDAMYWYRQDPGQGLRLIYYSQIVNDFQKGDIAEGYSVSREKKESFPLTVTSAQKNPTAFYLCASSIGGSPLHFGNGTRLTVT.